This record concerns one T cell receptor beta chain sequence. The sample is drawn from a study of blood T cell repertoires in COVID-19. Study-wide background: Specimens from acute and convalescent COVID-19 originated in the United States, Italy and Spain.

Sequenced by immunoSEQ multiplex PCR; TCRdb stores in-frame clones only, minus some. The sample lists about 110,000 clones, around 84% occurring once. The CDR3 is made up of 12 amino acids. The ends were cut back, 5 bases at V and 5 bases at J, with 9 bases in the middle. Germline CDR1 reads MNHEY; CDR2 reads SVGAGI. The receptor was isolated from a man between 35 and 55 years old with acute or convalescent COVID-19. The V call is TRBV6-5, the J call TRBJ1-2; a weak D match, TRBD1 (5 bases). Specimen: peripheral blood. The chain's CDR3 is CASSTGGYGYTF. The CDR3, as DNA: TGTGCCAGCAGTACAGGAGGGTATGGCTACACCTTC.